Shown below are 21 T cell receptor beta chains from a single sample sequenced in a study of T cell responses to AZD1222 COVID-19 vaccine. The assay was immunoSEQ multiplex PCR, and TCRdb's table has in-frame clones only and misses some. The table has about 100,000 clones, 65% to 90% seen once; the top ten hold 5% to 6.5%. The source material was peripheral blood, sampled on day 0 of AZD1222 vaccination. These TCRs come from an adult in good health.

This clone has a single count. V gene TRBV11-1 combines with J gene TRBJ2-3, with D maybe TRBD2 (5 bases). There are 16 residues in the CDR3. Germline V CDR1 and CDR2: SGHAT, FQDESV (reference sequence). The V gene lost 1 base and the J gene lost 4 bases, with 15 bases spanning the gap. This CDR3 reads CASSLVGSLGPDTQYF. CDR3 sequence (DNA): TGTGCCAGCAGCTTAGTGGGGAGTTTGGGCCCAGATACGCAGTATTTT. The variable domain in full, completed from reference TRBV11-1 and TRBJ2-3, reads EAEVAQSPRYKITEKSQAVAFWCDPISGHATLYWYRQILGQGPELLVQFQDESVVDDSQLPKDRFSAERLKGVDSTLKIQPAELGDSAMYLCASSLVGSLGPDTQYFGPGTRLTVL.

A few counts support this clone. V is TRBV12-5 and J is TRBJ2-7; D is uncertain. With 0 bases removed from V and 8 bases from J, the gap between germline ends came to 17 bases. The CDR3 contains 15 residues. Looked up from germline, CDR1 is LGHNT and CDR2 is FRNRAP. The CDR3 DNA reads TGTGCTAGTGGTTTGGTAACAGACCCCCTAATGAAGCAGTACTTC. This encodes CASGLVTDPLMKQYF.

This clone was counted a few times. The chain is built from TRBV11-2 and TRBJ2-7; D is uncertain. The CDR3 spans 14 residues. Trimming removed 5 bases from V and 7 bases from J, with 18 bases in between. CDR1 and CDR2 from the germline V gene are SGHAT and FQNNGV. The CDR3 DNA reads as TGTGCCAGCAGCCCTTACTCAATCCCCGGGGAGCAGTACTTC. It encodes CASSPYSIPGEQYF.

This clone was observed a single time. The chain links TRBV6-1 to TRBJ1-5; the D gene is possibly TRBD1 (5 bases). The CDR3 extends over 15 amino acids. From germline, CDR1 is MNHNS and CDR2 SASEGT. The ends were cut back, 2 bases at V and 5 bases at J, with 13 bases in the middle. Here the CDR3 DNA reads TGTGCCAGCAGTGAAAATTATGAAGGGGATCAGCCCCAGCATTTT. Encoded protein: CASSENYEGDQPQHF.

The V call is TRBV7-9, the J call TRBJ2-1, with TRBD2 identical over 11 bases. With 0 bases clipped from V and 4 bases from J, the junction kept 5 bases outside the gene matches. The germline V gene has CDR1 SEHNR and CDR2 FQNEAQ (reference sequence). There are 17 residues in the CDR3. The CDR3 DNA sequence: TGTGCCAGCAGCTTAGCTAGAACTAGCGGGGGATACAATGAGCAGTTCTTC. It translates to CASSLARTSGGYNEQFF.

The chain couples TRBV24-1 to TRBJ1-2; 9 positions agree with TRBD1. V dropped 7 bases and J dropped 3; count of bases not matched to a gene: 2. The CDR3 totals 13 residues. CDR1 and CDR2 from the germline V gene are KGHDR and SFDVKD. DNA of the CDR3: TGTGCCACCAGGGGACAGGGAGACTATGGCTACACCTTC. It encodes CATRGQGDYGYTF.

The chain employs TRBV5-1 and TRBJ1-6; D may be TRBD1 (5 bases). Germline CDR1 reads SGHRS; CDR2 reads YFSETQ. This CDR3 is 15 amino acids long. V was clipped by 6 bases and J by 2 bases, with 12 bases between them. The CDR3 DNA reads TGCGCCAGCACCTCGTCAGGGCCCTATAATTCACCCCTCCACTTT. This sequence encodes CASTSSGPYNSPLHF.

In this sample, this clone turned up once. The chain carries TRBV20-1 and TRBJ1-2, with a possible D match to TRBD1 (5 bases). CDR1 is DFQATT, CDR2 SNEGSKA, per germline (reference sequence). This CDR3 has 16 residues. V lost 3 bases to trimming and J lost 2 bases, with 19 bases between them. Here the CDR3 DNA reads TGCAGTGCTAGTACCGCAGGAGAGACAGTAAACTATGGCTACACCTTC. Protein sequence: CSASTAGETVNYGYTF.

The chain links TRBV20-1 to TRBJ1-2, with D perhaps TRBD1 (6 bases). This CDR3 contains 14 residues. Looked up from germline, CDR1 is DFQATT and CDR2 is SNEGSKA (reference sequence). V lost 3 bases to trimming and J lost 2 bases, with 13 bases between them. The CDR3 DNA is TGCAGTGCTAGTCGGCAGGGGCCGAACTATGGCTACACCTTC. Translating gives CSASRQGPNYGYTF.

This sequence joins TRBV6-4 and TRBJ2-6; 7 bases agree with TRBD1. V trimming: 5 bases; J trimming: 2 bases; junction bases outside the gene matches: 3. CDR1 is MRHNA and CDR2 is SNTAGT in the germline V gene. The CDR3 runs 15 residues. CDR3 residues: CASSPQGTGANVLTF. CDR3 DNA sequence: TGTGCCAGCAGTCCACAGGGGACTGGGGCCAACGTCCTGACTTTC.

This chain links TRBV4-2 with TRBJ1-2; 10 bases match TRBD1. The V gene's germline CDR1 is LGHNA and CDR2 YNFKEQ. The CDR3 runs to 16 residues. Trimming cost V 8 bases and J 7 bases; bases outside gene matches: 16. The chain's CDR3 is CASLSSGQGGTGGYTF. The CDR3 DNA reads TGTGCCAGCCTCTCTAGCGGACAGGGGGGGACTGGTGGCTACACCTTC.

Notes on this clone: A read error may account for a junction end that differs from germline. J is TRBJ2-1 and V is TRBV20-1; 7 nucleotides agree with TRBD1. Germline V gene data show CDR1 as DFQATT and CDR2 as SNEGSKA (reference sequence). The CDR3 runs to 11 residues. The CDR3 spells CSASQGDEQFF. The CDR3 nucleotides read TGCAGCGCTAGCCAGGGGGATGAGCAGTTCTTC.

The chain is built from TRBV6-5 and TRBJ2-3; 8 nucleotides align to TRBD1. The CDR3 extends over 15 amino acids. The germline V gene has CDR1 MNHEY and CDR2 SVGAGI. J gave up 5 bases and V 5 bases, and 9 bases lay outside the gene matches. The CDR3 coding sequence is TGTGCCAGCAGTCGAACCGGACAGGGAGGAGATACGCAGTATTTT. This codes for CASSRTGQGGDTQYF.

This clone has just a few counts. The chain carries TRBV6-5 and TRBJ1-2; 10 bases are a match to TRBD1. The CDR3 is 16 residues long. After removal of 2 bases from V and 4 bases from J, the junction contained 7 bases not matched to a gene. CDR1 and CDR2 (germline): MNHEY, SVGAGI. The CDR3 DNA reads TGTGCCAGCAGTTACCTTCGGACAGGGGGGAGCTATGGCTACACCTTC. Its protein product is CASSYLRTGGSYGYTF.

This clone has a single count. The CDR3 sequence is CASSDQDRVYNSPLHF. CDR3 in DNA: TGTGCCAGCAGTGACCAGGATAGGGTCTATAATTCACCCCTCCACTTT. The rearrangement links TRBV6-1 to TRBJ1-6; D gene ambiguous. Trimming removed 3 bases at V and 3 bases at J, with 12 bases between. Germline assignment: CDR1 MNHNS and CDR2 SASEGT. The CDR3 consists of 16 residues.

CDR3: CASSGDLGNEQFF. The CDR3, as DNA: TGCGCCAGTAGCGGGGACCTCGGCAATGAGCAGTTCTTC. The chain recombines TRBV5-1 with TRBJ2-1, with 8 positions matching TRBD2. The CDR3 loop spans 13 amino acids. In germline, CDR1 is SGHRS, CDR2 YFSETQ. Trimming removed 8 bases from V and 6 bases from J; junction bases left unmatched: 7.

V usage is TRBV18 and J usage is TRBJ2-3; D unclear. Germline CDR1 is KGHSH and CDR2 is LQKENI. V was shortened by 2 bases and J by 4 bases, with 13 bases between the two germline ends. This CDR3 contains 15 residues. The CDR3 coding sequence is TGTGCCAGCTCACCAAACTTAAGAGGCTCAGATACGCAGTATTTT. The encoded protein is CASSPNLRGSDTQYF.

The genes are TRBV19 and TRBJ2-6; D is undetermined. This CDR3 is 15 amino acids long. Germline CDR1 and CDR2: LNHDA and SQIVND (reference sequence). V lost 8 bases and J 1 base, leaving 12 bases between the germline ends. The CDR3 DNA is TGTGCCAGTCGGCAGATCTCGTCTGGGGCCAACGTCCTGACTTTC. Its protein is CASRQISSGANVLTF.

CDR3 DNA sequence: TGTGCCAGCAGCCAAGATGGGGGAGGGGGATATAACTATGGCTACACCTTC. This translates into CASSQDGGGGYNYGYTF. The chain links TRBV4-2 to TRBJ1-2, with D possibly TRBD1 on 6 matching bases. Trimming shortened V by 0 bases and J by 1 base, and 15 bases separated the two germline ends. The CDR3 is 17 amino acids. CDR1 is LGHNA, CDR2 YNFKEQ, per germline.

This clone was recorded a few times. The chain is built from TRBV30 and TRBJ2-2; D uncertain. The CDR3 length is 14 residues. The germline CDR1 and CDR2 sequences are GTSNPN and SVGIG (reference sequence). The germline V and J ends were trimmed by 2 bases and 0 bases, with 7 bases remaining between them. The chain's CDR3 is CAWSRGANTGELFF. CDR3 DNA sequence: TGTGCCTGGAGTCGTGGGGCGAACACCGGGGAGCTGTTTTTT.

The V and J genes are TRBV5-1 and TRBJ2-3; possible D gene TRBD2, 5 bases. With 0 bases removed from V and 1 base from J, the gap between germline ends came to 9 bases. Germline CDR1 and CDR2: SGHRS and YFSETQ. The CDR3 has 15 amino acids. This CDR3 is CASSLAGYGTDTQYF. In DNA form, the CDR3 reads TGCGCCAGCAGCTTGGCGGGGTACGGCACAGATACGCAGTATTTT.